This TCR beta chain originates from a study of regulatory T cells in long-lasting Graves disease. Study-wide results and caveats: The TCR repertoire of persistent Graves' patients was less diverse than that of newly diagnosed ones. TRBV28, TRBJ1-2 and TRBJ2-5 were favored in persistent disease. Patients with persistent disease shared 2,741 public clonotypes, outpacing the approximately 920 shared by new patients.

Noted time point: persistent/refractory GD, antithyroid drugs over 5 years with positive TRAb. Isolated PBMC RNA provided the starting material for the TCR library. This clonotype has at least ten counts. As yet, its antigen is unknown. CDR1 LNHNV and CDR2 YYDKDF come from the germline V gene (reference sequence). This CDR3 has 13 residues. Trimming removed 4 bases at V and 6 bases at J, with 13 bases between. According to the study, TCR beta libraries were built with iRepertoire HTBI primers and CDR3-region Arm-PCR. In the source study's methods: Sequenced samples collectively carried some 60 TRBV and 14 TRBJ segments. TCRdb independently ran MiXCR on the multiplex PCR reads; one entry per CDR3 protein. TCRdb, not the original authors, processed these V and J calls. The sample holds hundreds of thousands of distinct CDR3 sequences; around 20% are singletons and the top ten take 13% to 15%.

Specimen: peripheral blood mononuclear cells (PBMCs), collected when the disease was refractory, from a patient treated with antithyroid drugs. The TCR was taken from a female donor with Graves disease. The chain carries TRBV15 and TRBJ2-7; tentative D call: TRBD2 (6 bases). The CDR3 is CATSTDRRGEQYF. CDR3 DNA sequence: TGTGCCACCAGCACCGATAGGAGGGGCGAGCAGTACTTC.